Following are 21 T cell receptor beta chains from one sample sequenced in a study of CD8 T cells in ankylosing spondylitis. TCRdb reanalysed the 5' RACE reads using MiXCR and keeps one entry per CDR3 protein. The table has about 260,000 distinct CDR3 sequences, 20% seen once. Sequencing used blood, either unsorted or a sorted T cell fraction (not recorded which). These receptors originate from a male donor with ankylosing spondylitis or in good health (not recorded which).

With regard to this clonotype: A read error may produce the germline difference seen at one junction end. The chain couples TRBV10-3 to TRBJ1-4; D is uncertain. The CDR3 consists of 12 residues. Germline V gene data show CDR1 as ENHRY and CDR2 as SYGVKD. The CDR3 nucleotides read TGTGCCACCAGTGAGTCTCCTGAAAAACTGTTTTTT. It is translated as CATSESPEKLFF.

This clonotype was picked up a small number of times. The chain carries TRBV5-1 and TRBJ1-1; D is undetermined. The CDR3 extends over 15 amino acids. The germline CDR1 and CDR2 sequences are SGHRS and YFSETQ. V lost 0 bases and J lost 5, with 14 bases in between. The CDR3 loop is CASSLEGERRTEAFF. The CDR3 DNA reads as TGCGCCAGCAGCTTGGAGGGTGAAAGGCGGACTGAAGCTTTCTTT.

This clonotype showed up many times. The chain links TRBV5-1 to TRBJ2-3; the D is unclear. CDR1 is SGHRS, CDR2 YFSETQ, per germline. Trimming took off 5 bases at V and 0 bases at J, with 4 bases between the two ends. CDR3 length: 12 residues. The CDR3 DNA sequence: TGCGCCAGCAGATATAGCACAGATACGCAGTATTTT. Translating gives CASRYSTDTQYF.

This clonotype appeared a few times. CDR3 coding DNA: TGTGCCAGCAGACAACGGGACAGGGGGCCCTACGAGCAGTACGTC. Translation: CASRQRDRGPYEQYV. The J gene is TRBJ2-7, the V gene TRBV6-2 or TRBV6-3; 12 bases are shared with TRBD1. Germline trimming cut 6 bases from V and 2 bases from J; bases unmatched to any gene: 5. The germline V gene encodes CDR1 MNHEY and CDR2 SVGEGT. CDR3 length: 15 residues.

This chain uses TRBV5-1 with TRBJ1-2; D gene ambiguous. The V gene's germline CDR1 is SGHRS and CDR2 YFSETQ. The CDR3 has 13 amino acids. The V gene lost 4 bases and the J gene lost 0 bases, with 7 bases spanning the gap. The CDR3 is CASSHGTNYGYTF. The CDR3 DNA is TGCGCCAGCAGCCACGGGACTAACTATGGCTACACCTTC.

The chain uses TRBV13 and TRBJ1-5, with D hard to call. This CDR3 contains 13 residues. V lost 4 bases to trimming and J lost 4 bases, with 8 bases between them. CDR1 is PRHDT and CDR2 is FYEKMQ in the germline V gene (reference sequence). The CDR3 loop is CASSYGNNQPQHF. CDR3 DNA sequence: TGTGCCAGCAGCTATGGGAATAATCAGCCCCAGCATTTT.

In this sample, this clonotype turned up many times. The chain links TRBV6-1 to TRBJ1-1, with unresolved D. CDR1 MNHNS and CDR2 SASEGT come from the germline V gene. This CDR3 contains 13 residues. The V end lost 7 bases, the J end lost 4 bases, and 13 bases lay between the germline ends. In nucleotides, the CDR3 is TGTGCCAGCACCCCCGGCCGACCCACTGAAGCTTTCTTT. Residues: CASTPGRPTEAFF.

The DNA of the CDR3 is TGTGCCAGCAGTTTACTGCAGGGCGGGGAGCTGTTTTTT. Its protein is CASSLLQGGELFF. The chain joins TRBV28 to TRBJ2-2; TRBD1 might be the D (5 bases). CDR1 MDHEN and CDR2 SYDVKM come from the germline V gene. CDR3 length: 13 residues. Trimming pared 2 bases from V and 7 bases from J, leaving 8 bases between.

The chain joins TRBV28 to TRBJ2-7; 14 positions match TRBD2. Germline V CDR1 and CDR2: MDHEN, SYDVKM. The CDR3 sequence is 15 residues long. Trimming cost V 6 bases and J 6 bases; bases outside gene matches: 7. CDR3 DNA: TGTGCCAGCAGCCGGACTAGCGGGGGGTCTTTCGAGCAGTACGTC. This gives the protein CASSRTSGGSFEQYV.

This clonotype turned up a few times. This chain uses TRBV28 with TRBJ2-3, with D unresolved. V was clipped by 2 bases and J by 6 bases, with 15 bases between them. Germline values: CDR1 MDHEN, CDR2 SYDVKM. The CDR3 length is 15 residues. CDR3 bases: TGTGCCAGCAGTTTAGGCCTACTCACCGGGGATACGCAGTATTTT. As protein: CASSLGLLTGDTQYF.

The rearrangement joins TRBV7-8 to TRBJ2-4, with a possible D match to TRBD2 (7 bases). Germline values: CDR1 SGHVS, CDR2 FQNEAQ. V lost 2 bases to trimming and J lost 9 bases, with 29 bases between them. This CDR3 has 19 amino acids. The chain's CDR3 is CASSLRGRGGRAGQGIQYF. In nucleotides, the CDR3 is TGTGCCAGCAGCTTAAGGGGGAGGGGCGGGAGAGCTGGCCAAGGCATTCAGTACTTC.

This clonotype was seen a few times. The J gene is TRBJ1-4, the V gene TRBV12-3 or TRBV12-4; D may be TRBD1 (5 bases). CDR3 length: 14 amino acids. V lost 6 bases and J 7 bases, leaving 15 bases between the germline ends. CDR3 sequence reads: CASSRDPTGEKLFF. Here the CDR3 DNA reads TGTGCCAGCAGCCGGGACCCTACAGGTGAAAAACTGTTTTTT.

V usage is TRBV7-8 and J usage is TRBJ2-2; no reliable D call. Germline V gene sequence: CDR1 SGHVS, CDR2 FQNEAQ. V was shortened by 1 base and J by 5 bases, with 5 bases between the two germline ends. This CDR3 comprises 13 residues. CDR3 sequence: CASSLVQTGELFF. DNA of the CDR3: TGTGCCAGCAGCTTAGTACAAACCGGGGAGCTGTTTTTT. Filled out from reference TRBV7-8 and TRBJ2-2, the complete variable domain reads GAGVSQSPRYKVAKRGQDVALRCDPISGHVSLFWYQQALGQGPEFLTYFQNEAQLDKSGLPSDRFFAERPEGSVSTLKIQRTQQEDSAVYLCASSLVQTGELFFGEGSRLTVL.

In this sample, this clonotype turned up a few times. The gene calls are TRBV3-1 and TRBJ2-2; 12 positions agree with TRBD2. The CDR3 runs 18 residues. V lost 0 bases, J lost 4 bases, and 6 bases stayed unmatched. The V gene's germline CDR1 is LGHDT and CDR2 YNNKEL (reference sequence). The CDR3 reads CASSQESRLAGVTGELFF. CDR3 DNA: TGTGCCAGCAGCCAAGAGTCGCGACTAGCGGGAGTCACCGGGGAGCTGTTTTTT.

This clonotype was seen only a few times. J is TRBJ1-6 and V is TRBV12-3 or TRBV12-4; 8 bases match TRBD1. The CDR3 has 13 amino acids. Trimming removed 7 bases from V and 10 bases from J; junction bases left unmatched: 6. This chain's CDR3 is CASNGQGGSPLHF. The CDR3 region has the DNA TGTGCCAGCAACGGACAGGGAGGATCACCCCTCCACTTT.

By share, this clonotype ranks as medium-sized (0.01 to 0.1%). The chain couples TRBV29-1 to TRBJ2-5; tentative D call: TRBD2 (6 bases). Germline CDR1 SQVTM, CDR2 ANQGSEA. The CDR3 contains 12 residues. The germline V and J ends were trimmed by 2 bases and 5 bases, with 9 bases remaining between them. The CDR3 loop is CSVELGSETQYF. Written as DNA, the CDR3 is TGCAGCGTTGAACTCGGGAGTGAGACCCAGTACTTC.

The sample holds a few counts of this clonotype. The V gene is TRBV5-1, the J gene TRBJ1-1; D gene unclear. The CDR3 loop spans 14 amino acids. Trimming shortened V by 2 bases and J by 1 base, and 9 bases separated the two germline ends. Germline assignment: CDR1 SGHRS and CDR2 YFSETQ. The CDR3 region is CASSLGNRNTEAFF. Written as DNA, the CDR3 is TGCGCCAGCAGCTTAGGAAATCGGAACACTGAAGCTTTCTTT.

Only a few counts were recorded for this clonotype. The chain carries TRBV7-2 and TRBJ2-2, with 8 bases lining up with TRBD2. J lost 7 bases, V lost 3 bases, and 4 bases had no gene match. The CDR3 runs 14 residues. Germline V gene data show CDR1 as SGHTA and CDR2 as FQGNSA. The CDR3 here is CASSLTSAVGELFF. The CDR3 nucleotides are TGTGCCAGCAGCTTGACTAGCGCCGTCGGGGAGCTGTTTTTT.

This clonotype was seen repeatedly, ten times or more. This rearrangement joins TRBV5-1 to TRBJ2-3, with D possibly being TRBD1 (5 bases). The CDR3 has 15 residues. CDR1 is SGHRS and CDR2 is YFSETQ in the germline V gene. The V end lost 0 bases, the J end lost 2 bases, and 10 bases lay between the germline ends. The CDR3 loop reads CASSLADSSTDTQYF. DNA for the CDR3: TGCGCCAGCAGCTTGGCTGACAGCTCCACAGATACGCAGTATTTT.

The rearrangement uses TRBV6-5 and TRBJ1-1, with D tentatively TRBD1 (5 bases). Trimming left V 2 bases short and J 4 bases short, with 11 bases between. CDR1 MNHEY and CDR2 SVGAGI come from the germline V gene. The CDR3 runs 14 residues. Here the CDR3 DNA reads TGTGCCAGCAGTTACGCGGGACGGGCCACTGAAGCTTTCTTT. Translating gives CASSYAGRATEAFF.

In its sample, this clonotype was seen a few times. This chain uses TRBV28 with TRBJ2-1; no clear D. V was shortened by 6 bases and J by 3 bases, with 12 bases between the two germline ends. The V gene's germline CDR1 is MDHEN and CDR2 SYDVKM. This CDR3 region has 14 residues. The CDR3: CASSPADLYNEQFF. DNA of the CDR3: TGTGCCAGCAGCCCGGCCGACCTCTACAATGAGCAGTTCTTC.